The clone carrying this T cell receptor beta chain was detected many times. The sample belongs to a study of Graves' ophthalmopathy and Graves' hyperthyroidism. Clinical symptoms, serum thyroxine, TRAb, thyroid ultrasound and orbital computed tomography determined diagnosis. Fresh peripheral blood (about 10 ml) yielded the PBMCs. The sequenced template was RNA, covering the TCR beta CDR3 region. In the first round, RT-PCR was carried out with HTBI primers, and a multiplex PCR formed the second round. TCRdb itself ran the multiplex PCR reads through MiXCR, one entry per CDR3 protein. The table has around 340,000 distinct CDR3 sequences, 15% to 20% seen once. The sequenced sample consisted of peripheral blood. The clonotype originates from an adult man with Graves' ophthalmopathy.

The CDR3 is CASSSSGGMNEQYF. The CDR3 DNA reads as TGTGCCAGCAGCTCATCGGGGGGTATGAACGAGCAGTACTTC. The V and J genes are TRBV11-2 and TRBJ2-7, with 7 bases aligning to TRBD2. Trimming at V came to 4 bases and at J to 5 bases, leaving 8 bases not matched to a gene. This CDR3 has 14 amino acids. CDR1 and CDR2 (germline): SGHAT, FQNNGV.